The sequence of this T cell receptor (beta chain) was determined in a study of blood T cell repertoires in COVID-19. While infection was still active, Seattle patients were enrolled and then followed longitudinally. Authors' data handling: Amplifying reference gene primers gave estimates of nucleated cell counts. Produced via immunoSEQ multiplex PCR; TCRdb's table is partial and in-frame only. Clone size and V and J calls were adopted from that table, with D and trimming inferred from the DNA. In the table there are 150,000 to 200,000 clones, 82% of which are singletons. J lost 1 base, V lost 2 bases, and 3 bases had no gene match. The CDR3 has 16 amino acids. The V gene's germline CDR1 is KGHSH and CDR2 LQKENI.

The sequence came from a woman between 40 and 50 years old with COVID-19, enrolled during active disease. J is TRBJ2-3 and V is TRBV18, with TRBD2 identical over 10 bases. The sequenced material came from peripheral blood. The CDR3 sequence: CASSPSGLAGTDTQYF. CDR3 nucleotides: TGTGCCAGCTCACCAAGCGGACTAGCGGGCACAGATACGCAGTATTTT. The full variable domain, in which reference TRBV18 and TRBJ2-3 provide the parts outside the CDR3, is NAGVMQNPRHLVRRRGQEARLRCSPMKGHSHVYWYRQLPEEGLKFMVYLQKENIIDESGMPKERFSAEFPKEGPSILRIQQVVRGDSAAYFCASSPSGLAGTDTQYFGPGTRLTVL.